This T cell receptor (beta chain) was sequenced for a study of T cell responses to AZD1222 COVID-19 vaccine. Study-level findings and limits: Spike as a whole was targeted by vaccine-associated CD4 TCRs, dominant at 160-218 and 743-854. Recipients of two AZD1222 doses showed rising Spike-specific TCR breadth and depth. Unmutated variant regions are reportedly the target of nearly half of TCRs that are spike-specific. Clonal diversity may have been underestimated in mostly white British donors.

Sequencing was performed with immunoSEQ multiplex PCR; in TCRdb, only in-frame clones are kept and a portion is missing. Among about 56,000 clones, approximately 83% were seen once, and the ten largest hold roughly 16%. Looked up from germline, CDR1 is KGHSH and CDR2 is LQKENI. Between the trimmed V and J ends, which lost 2 bases and 4 bases, there was a span of 17 bases. The CDR3 loop spans 16 amino acids. As concerns this clone: The antigen remains unidentified.

The chain joins TRBV18 to TRBJ2-5; D may correspond to TRBD1 or TRBD2 (6 bases each). This sequence originates from an adult in good health. Source: peripheral blood, taken on day 0 of AZD1222 vaccination. The CDR3 DNA follows: TGTGCCAGCTCACCAGTGTCGGGGGCTCGGTTAGAGACCCAGTACTTC. It is translated as CASSPVSGARLETQYF. The full variable domain, rest sourced from reference TRBV18 and TRBJ2-5, is NAGVMQNPRHLVRRRGQEARLRCSPMKGHSHVYWYRQLPEEGLKFMVYLQKENIIDESGMPKERFSAEFPKEGPSILRIQQVVRGDSAAYFCASSPVSGARLETQYFGPGTRLLVL.